This T cell receptor beta chain was recovered during a study of blood T cell repertoires in COVID-19. The CDR3 consists of 15 residues. Looked up from germline, CDR1 is SGHVS and CDR2 is FQNEAQ. The germline V and J ends were trimmed by 5 bases and 4 bases, with 15 bases remaining between them. Individuals drawn from 24 US areas were about 18 to 95 years old. In the original analysis: From reference gene primer amplification, estimates of nucleated cell counts were derived. Method: immunoSEQ multiplex PCR; TCRdb's copy keeps in-frame clones and lacks some. V and J calls and clone size are those listed in that table; D and trimming were worked out from the DNA. This table holds over 250,000 clones, approximately 88% found once.

This chain uses TRBV7-8 with TRBJ1-5; D remains unclear. The receptor was derived from a woman aged 25 to 39 who had recovered from COVID-19. Sequenced sample: PBMCs or T cells enriched from blood (not recorded which). CDR3 DNA sequence: TGTGCCAGCAGCCCGGGTTTGTGGATGAATCAGCCCCAGCATTTT. Its translation: CASSPGLWMNQPQHF.